The clone carrying this TCR beta chain has a count of ten or more. The CDR3 runs to 15 residues. V was trimmed by 6 bases and J by 0 bases, leaving 17 bases between them. Germline V gene lookup returns CDR1 SQVTM and CDR2 ANQGSEA. The source of the sample is a study of neurological immune-mediated disorders. 2 million PBMCs stored at -80 C were the source of the unsorted libraries. The authors made cDNA by 5'RACE with 10-nucleotide random UMIs. A single record per CDR3 protein comes from TCRdb applying MiXCR to the 5' RACE reads. The sample includes 100,000 to 150,000 distinct CDR3 sequences, about 3.4% seen only once; the top ten take around 1.4%.

What was sequenced was PBMCs. The clonotype was recovered from a woman aged 25 to 45 with multiple sclerosis. The J gene is TRBJ1-2, the V gene TRBV29-1; D uncertain. CDR3 sequence reads: CSVGTTPTPNYGYTF. In DNA, the CDR3 is TGCAGCGTGGGTACGACACCTACTCCTAACTATGGCTACACCTTC.